This paragraph reports one T cell receptor beta chain. What antigen it recognizes has not been identified. No much larger clone exists at a distance of one base, and base qualities are not known. This sample stems from a study of glioma-infiltrating T cells after dendritic cell vaccination (dated by TCRdb to 2015 to 2016). Study-level background: The cohort comprised roughly 15 glioblastoma patients from Phase I and II dendritic cell vaccination trials, 9 newly diagnosed and 6 with recurrent disease. Autologous tumor lysate-pulsed dendritic cell vaccination was administered to the patients between the early 2000s and the early 2010s. To make the vaccine, monocyte-derived dendritic cells were cultured for about seven days with IL-4 and GM-CSF and then pulsed overnight with autologous tumor lysate. Patients received three intradermal dendritic cell vaccine injections at biweekly intervals in the arm below the axilla. In glioblastoma patients vaccinated with dendritic cells, deep sequencing of TCR beta CDR3 regions served to measure tumor-infiltrating lymphocyte content and to compare repertoires between tumor and blood. Survival after dendritic cell vaccination was correlated with TCR sequencing metrics, such as TIL content and the overlap between tumor and blood repertoires. What the work shows at the level of the full study, not this receptor alone: The cohort was small and heterogeneous, with few patients having full blood and tumor sets and even fewer initial-recurrent tumor pairs. The response model built on TCR overlap across three groups was characterized as speculative, with prospective validation still needed. After dendritic cell vaccination, a higher estimated pretreatment TIL content predicted longer time to progression and longer overall survival. TCR clonality showed no direct relationship with survival, which suggests that a diverse polyclonal response may matter.

This sample's time point label indicates: after dendritic cell vaccination, including at tumor progression/relapse. Patients were selected for having adequate residual fresh-frozen tumor tissue and more than two years of available survival data. Although molecular status otherwise differed among the glioblastoma patients, no patient had an isocitrate dehydrogenase mutation. PBMC were collected before vaccination, two weeks after the third vaccination, and at tumor progression if tumor progression occurred. Genomic DNA was extracted with the Qiagen DNeasy Blood extraction Kit. Using the immunoSEQ assay, TCRB CDR3 regions were amplified from roughly 1.8 micrograms of genomic DNA, or from all available DNA when less than that was on hand. Multiplex PCR used 60 forward primers for TCR V beta segments and 13 reverse primers for J beta segments. To estimate reads per starting template, synthetic control templates were spiked into each sample at limiting dilution. The Illumina HiSeq System generated 87 bp sequencing reads. Concerning the study's data processing: PCR and sequencing errors were removed by a nearest neighbor algorithm that merged closely related sequences. TCR overlap was measured as the percentage of unique tumor TCR beta sequences that were also present in the peripheral blood of the same patient. TCRdb re-hosts the immuneACCESS table, in-frame sequences only. Its copies lack some clones; in the studies checked, an unresolved V gene accounts for under half of them, and the cause for the rest is not known. D and trimming come from the DNA, and the V and J calls and clone size come from that table. In all, the sample holds around 60,000 clones, and around 86% of those were seen once. Around a tenth of the sample lies in the top ten.

The sample here was blood, taken after dendritic cell vaccination. This clonotype was obtained from a human donor with glioblastoma.

The DNA sequence is TGCGCCAGCAGCCAAGAGTGGAACAGATTCTCTGGGGCCAACGTCCTGACTTTC. Its protein reads: CASSQEWNRFSGANVLTF. The rearranged segments are TRBV4-3 and TRBJ2-6, with the D gene uncertain. CDR1 and CDR2 (LGHNA, YSLEER) derive from the germline V gene. A distance of 12 bases separates the germline ends of V and J, which lose 0 bases and 0 bases respectively. The CDR3 starts with the cysteine, ends with the phenylalanine, and has 18 residues. Only CDR3 DNA is held: 54 bases, read in frame from base 1.